This record concerns one T cell receptor beta chain sequence. Libraries were prepared by immunoSEQ multiplex PCR; TCRdb keeps only in-frame clonotypes and omits some of them. The sample yields about 370,000 clones, around 87% seen once. In germline, CDR1 is MNHEY, CDR2 SMNVEV (reference sequence). V shed 1 base, J shed 2 bases, and the junction held 3 bases outside the gene matches. CDR3 size: 15 residues. The sample belongs to a study of blood T cell repertoires in COVID-19. The sequence came from a woman younger than 45 with COVID-19, enrolled during active disease. The specimen was peripheral blood. The chain links TRBV27 to TRBJ2-7; 9 bases map to TRBD2. CDR3 DNA sequence: TGTGCCAGCAGTTTATTAGGCGGGAGGGCCTACGAGCAGTACTTC. It is translated as CASSLLGGRAYEQYF.